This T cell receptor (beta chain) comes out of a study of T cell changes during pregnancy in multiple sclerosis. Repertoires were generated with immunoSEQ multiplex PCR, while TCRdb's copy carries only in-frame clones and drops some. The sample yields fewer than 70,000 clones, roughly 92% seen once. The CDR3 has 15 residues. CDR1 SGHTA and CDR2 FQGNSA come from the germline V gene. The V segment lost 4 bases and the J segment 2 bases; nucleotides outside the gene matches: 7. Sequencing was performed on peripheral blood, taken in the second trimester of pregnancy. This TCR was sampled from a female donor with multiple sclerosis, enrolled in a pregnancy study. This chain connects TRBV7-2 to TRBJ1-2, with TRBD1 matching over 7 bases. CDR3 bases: TGTGCCAGCAGCTCTTCTCCACAGGGGAACTATGGCTACACCTTC. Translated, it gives CASSSSPQGNYGYTF.